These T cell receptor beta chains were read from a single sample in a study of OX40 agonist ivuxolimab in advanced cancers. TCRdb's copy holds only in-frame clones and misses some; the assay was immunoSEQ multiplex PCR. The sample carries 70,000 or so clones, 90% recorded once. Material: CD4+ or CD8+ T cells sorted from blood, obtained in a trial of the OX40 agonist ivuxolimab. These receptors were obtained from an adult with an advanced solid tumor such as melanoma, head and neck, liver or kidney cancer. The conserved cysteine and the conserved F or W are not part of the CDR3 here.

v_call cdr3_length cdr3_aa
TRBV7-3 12 ASKRAPNTGELF
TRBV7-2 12 ASTQGQVGNTIY
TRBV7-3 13 ASSHGGRGTGELF
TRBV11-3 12 ASSSQRTGGKQY
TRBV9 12 ASSPQAYRNEQF
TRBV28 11 ASRTGGAETQY
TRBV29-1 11 SVLRDLEETQY
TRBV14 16 ASSQDLGGAPGTGELF
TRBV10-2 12 ASSETSAYNEQF
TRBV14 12 ASSQTRGTAREY
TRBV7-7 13 ASSLVSGSYNEQF
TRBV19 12 ASSPGLDTDTQY
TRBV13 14 ASSLQVGVAGNTIY
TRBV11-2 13 ASSLGLAGVKEQY
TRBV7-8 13 ASSSFRVNTGELF
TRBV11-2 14 ASTSLTGTGVSPLH
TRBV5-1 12 ASSVLLESYEQY
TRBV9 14 ASSVYGTRSYNEQF
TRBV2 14 ASSGGWAGVINEQF
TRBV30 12 AWGVAGGPPEQF
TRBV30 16 ALEVLTGGAFGANVLT
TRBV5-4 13 ASSLASGRSYEQY
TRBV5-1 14 ASSLEPVMGGNEQF
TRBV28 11 ASMGPAVYEQY
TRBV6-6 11 ASSSSGDYGYT
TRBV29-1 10 SGGGGADTQY
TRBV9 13 ASSVGGTTNEKLF
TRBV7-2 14 ASSPRTGMGTGELF
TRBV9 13 ASSVVGRHYNEQF
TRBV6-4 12 ASSDGTRTDTQY
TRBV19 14 ASSVAVSGRGDTQY
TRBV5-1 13 ASSWGQPGPDTQY
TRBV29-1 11 SGGEGRSPEAF
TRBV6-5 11 ASSYTGSGTQY
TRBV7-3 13 ASSLGLGGQETQY
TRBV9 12 ASSVVGANTEAF
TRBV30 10 ACAGIPDTQY
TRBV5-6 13 ASSLLGQINEKLF
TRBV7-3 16 ASSRPGTSGSNTGELF
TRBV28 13 ASKTGGQAKNIQY
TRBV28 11 AGRGKGNQPQH
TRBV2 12 ASGGQGQGQPQH